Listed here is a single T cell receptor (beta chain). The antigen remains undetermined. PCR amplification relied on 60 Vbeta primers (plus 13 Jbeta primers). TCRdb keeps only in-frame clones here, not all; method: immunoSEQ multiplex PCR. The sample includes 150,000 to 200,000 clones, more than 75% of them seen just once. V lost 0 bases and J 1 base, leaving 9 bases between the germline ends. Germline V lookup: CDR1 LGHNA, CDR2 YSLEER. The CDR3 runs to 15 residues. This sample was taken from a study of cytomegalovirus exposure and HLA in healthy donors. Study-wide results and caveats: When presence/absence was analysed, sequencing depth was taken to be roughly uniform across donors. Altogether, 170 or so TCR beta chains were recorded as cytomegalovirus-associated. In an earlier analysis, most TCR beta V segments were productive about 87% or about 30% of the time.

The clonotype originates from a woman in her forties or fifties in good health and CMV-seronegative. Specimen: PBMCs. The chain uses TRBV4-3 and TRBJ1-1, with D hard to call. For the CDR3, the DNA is TGCGCCAGCAGCCAAGATTTGAACAGGAACACTGAAGCTTTCTTT. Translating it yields CASSQDLNRNTEAFF.